One sample yielded the 7 T cell receptor beta chains listed below, sequenced in a study of lymphopenia after photon versus proton radiotherapy. Measured with immunoSEQ multiplex PCR; TCRdb has only the in-frame clones, and not every one. Of 83,000 or so clones in the sample, about 86% were seen once. Specimen: peripheral blood, collected from a patient treated with proton-based radiotherapy. The receptors were gathered from a man aged 60-69 years with pancreatic cancer.

The V and J genes are TRBV25-1 and TRBJ2-1, with D uncertain. Germline CDR1 MGHDK, CDR2 SYGVNS. Trimming shortened V by 0 bases and J by 4 bases, and 7 bases separated the two germline ends. CDR3 length: 14 amino acids. Written as DNA, the CDR3 is TGTGCCAGCAGTGAATATAAAGCTTACAATGAGCAGTTCTTC. This gives the protein CASSEYKAYNEQFF.

The V call is TRBV7-2, the J call TRBJ2-7; no clear D. Germline loops: CDR1 SGHTA, CDR2 FQGNSA. The CDR3 contains 13 residues. Trimming cost V 2 bases and J 4 bases, with 9 bases left between them. For the CDR3, the DNA is TGTGCCAGCAGCTTAAATTTGGGGTACGAGCAGTACTTC. Its protein product is CASSLNLGYEQYF.

This chain uses TRBV7-9 with TRBJ2-3; TRBD1 or TRBD2 may be the D gene (5 bases each). The length of the CDR3 is 16 residues. CDR1 is SEHNR, CDR2 FQNEAQ, per germline (reference sequence). V lost 5 bases to trimming and J lost 1 base, with 16 bases between them. The CDR3 reads CASSERRGLRTDTQYF. In nucleotides, the CDR3 is TGTGCCAGCAGCGAACGCCGGGGCCTCCGCACAGATACGCAGTATTTT.

The rearrangement uses TRBV6-5 and TRBJ2-7; the D is unclear. Germline V gene data show CDR1 as MNHEY and CDR2 as SVGAGI. Trimming shortened V by 2 bases and J by 0 bases, and 14 bases separated the two germline ends. The CDR3 is 16 residues long. DNA of the CDR3: TGTGCCAGCAGTTACAATTTTAAAGGGCACTCCTACGAGCAGTACTTC. Amino acids: CASSYNFKGHSYEQYF.

This clone was observed a handful of times. The chain recombines TRBV29-1 with TRBJ1-5; D ambiguous. The CDR3 is 12 amino acids. Trimming pared 7 bases from V and 0 bases from J, leaving 7 bases between. Germline lookup yields CDR1 SQVTM and CDR2 ANQGSEA. The CDR3 is CSATYSNQPQHF. The CDR3, as DNA: TGCAGCGCTACGTATAGCAATCAGCCCCAGCATTTT.

This clone was picked up a small number of times. This CDR3 is CSALAGNVVAFF. The CDR3 DNA reads as TGCAGCGCACTGGCTGGTAATGTTGTAGCTTTCTTT. This chain joins TRBV29-1 and TRBJ1-1; D gene uncertain. From germline, CDR1 is SQVTM and CDR2 ANQGSEA. The CDR3 is made up of 12 amino acids. The V end was cut by 7 bases, the J end by 10 bases, with 19 bases between. Variable domain in full (rest from reference TRBV29-1 and TRBJ1-1): SAVISQKPSRDICQRGTSLTIQCQVDSQVTMMFWYRQQPGQSLTLIATANQGSEATYESGFVIDKFPISRPNLTFSTLTVSNMSPEDSSIYLCSALAGNVVAFFGQGTRLTVV.

The CDR3 reads CATSKTSGTHNEQFF. CDR3 nucleotides: TGTGCCACCAGCAAGACTAGCGGGACGCACAATGAGCAGTTCTTC. This rearrangement joins TRBV15 to TRBJ2-1; 11 bases line up with TRBD2. This CDR3 has 15 residues. Per germline, CDR1 LNHNV and CDR2 YYDKDF (reference sequence). After removal of 4 bases from V and 5 bases from J, the junction contained 4 bases not matched to a gene.